A single T cell receptor beta chain is shown here with its context. Sequencing was performed with immunoSEQ multiplex PCR; in TCRdb, only in-frame clones are kept and a portion is missing. Among tens of thousands of clones, roughly 90% were seen once, and the ten largest hold roughly 4.2%. V shed 6 bases, J shed 2 bases, and the junction held 4 bases outside the gene matches. CDR3 length equals 13 residues. Germline assignment: CDR1 SQVTM and CDR2 ANQGSEA. The sample originates from a study of technical replicates of blood from a handful of donors. The chain is built from TRBV29-1 and TRBJ1-5; 7 bases align to TRBD1. The receptor was derived from a human donor in good health. Some clones in this sample may be carry-over from other donors' samples. Sequenced material: PBMCs. The CDR3 sequence is CSVAQGGNQPQHF. The CDR3 DNA reads TGCAGCGTCGCCCAGGGGGGCAATCAGCCCCAGCATTTT. Looking up the rest from reference TRBV29-1 and TRBJ1-5 gives the full variable domain: SAVISQKPSRDICQRGTSLTIQCQVDSQVTMMFWYRQQPGQSLTLIATANQGSEATYESGFVIDKFPISRPNLTFSTLTVSNMSPEDSSIYLCSVAQGGNQPQHFGDGTRLSIL.